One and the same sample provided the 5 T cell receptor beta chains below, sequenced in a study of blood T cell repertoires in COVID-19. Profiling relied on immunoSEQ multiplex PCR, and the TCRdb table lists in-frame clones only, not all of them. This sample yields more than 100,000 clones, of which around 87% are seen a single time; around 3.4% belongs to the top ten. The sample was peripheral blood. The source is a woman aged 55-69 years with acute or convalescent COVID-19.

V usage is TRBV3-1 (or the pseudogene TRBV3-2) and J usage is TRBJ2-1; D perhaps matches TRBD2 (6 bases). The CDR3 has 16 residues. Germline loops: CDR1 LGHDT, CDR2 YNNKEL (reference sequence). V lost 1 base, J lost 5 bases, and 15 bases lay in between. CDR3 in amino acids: CASSQGVRLDHNEQFF. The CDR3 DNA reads TGTGCCAGCAGCCAAGGTGTAAGACTAGACCACAATGAGCAGTTCTTC.

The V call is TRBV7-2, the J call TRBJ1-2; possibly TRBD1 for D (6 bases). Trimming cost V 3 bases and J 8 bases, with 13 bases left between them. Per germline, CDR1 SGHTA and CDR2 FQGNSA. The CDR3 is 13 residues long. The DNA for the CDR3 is TGTGCCAGCAGCTTCGAACAGGGTAACGGCTACACCTTC. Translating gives CASSFEQGNGYTF.

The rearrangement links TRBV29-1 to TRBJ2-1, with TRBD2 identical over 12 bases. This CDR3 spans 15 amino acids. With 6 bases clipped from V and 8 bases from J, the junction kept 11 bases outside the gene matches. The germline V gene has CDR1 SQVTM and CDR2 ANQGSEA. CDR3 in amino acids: CSVEVTSGRRYEQFF. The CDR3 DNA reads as TGCAGCGTGGAGGTGACTAGCGGGAGACGATATGAGCAGTTCTTC.

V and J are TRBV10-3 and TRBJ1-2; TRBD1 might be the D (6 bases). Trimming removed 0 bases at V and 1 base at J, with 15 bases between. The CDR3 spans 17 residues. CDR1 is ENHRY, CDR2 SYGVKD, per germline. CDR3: CAISESGAVPFNYGYTF. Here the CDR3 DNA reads TGTGCCATCAGTGAGTCGGGGGCCGTCCCCTTTAACTATGGCTACACCTTC.

This CDR3 reads CASSLPRQGNGYTF. The CDR3 DNA reads as TGTGCCAGCAGTCTCCCCCGACAGGGGAACGGCTACACCTTC. The chain employs TRBV27 and TRBJ1-2; 8 positions agree with TRBD1. With V trimmed by 5 bases and J by 8 bases, 10 bases remained unmatched. Germline CDR1 is MNHEY and CDR2 is SMNVEV (reference sequence). The CDR3 length is 14 residues.